The 31 T cell receptor beta chains below all came from one sample that was sequenced in a study of blood T cell repertoires in COVID-19. Profiled with immunoSEQ multiplex PCR; TCRdb holds only in-frame clones, not every one. This table has approximately 290,000 clones, approximately 89% appearing once. The sequencing input was peripheral blood. These receptors were taken from a woman aged 55 to 70 with acute or convalescent COVID-19.

This clone was seen a handful of times. This chain connects TRBV4-3 to TRBJ1-2; the D is unclear. The germline V gene encodes CDR1 LGHNA and CDR2 YSLEER. Trimming removed 1 base at V and 8 bases at J, with 8 bases between. CDR3 length: 12 residues. CDR3 nucleotides: TGCGCCAGCAGCCAAGGGTCGAGCGGCTACACCTTC. The encoded protein is CASSQGSSGYTF.

This rearrangement joins TRBV6-5 to TRBJ1-1; no definite D call. V gave up 6 bases and J gave up 5 bases, with 19 bases separating them. The CDR3 has 15 amino acids. The germline gives CDR1 MNHEY, CDR2 SVGAGI. CDR3 region: CASSAAWAGNTEAFF. CDR3 nucleotide sequence: TGTGCCAGCAGCGCCGCCTGGGCAGGTAATACTGAAGCTTTCTTT.

The chain recombines TRBV5-1 with TRBJ1-1; 7 bases are shared with TRBD1. V trimming: 3 bases; J trimming: 1 base; junction bases outside the gene matches: 9. CDR3 length equals 16 residues. Per the germline V gene, CDR1 is SGHRS and CDR2 is YFSETQ. CDR3 sequence (DNA): TGCGCCAGCAGCTCGGGCTCCCGGGACAGGAACACTGAAGCTTTCTTT. The encoded protein is CASSSGSRDRNTEAFF. Full variable domain (missing parts from reference TRBV5-1 and TRBJ1-1): KAGVTQTPRYLIKTRGQQVTLSCSPISGHRSVSWYQQTPGQGLQFLFEYFSETQRNKGNFPGRFSGRQFSNSRSEMNVSTLELGDSALYLCASSSGSRDRNTEAFFGQGTRLTVV.

V usage is TRBV12-3 or TRBV12-4 and J usage is TRBJ2-1; possibly TRBD2 for D (5 bases). The V and J ends lost 8 bases and 8 bases respectively, with 16 bases between them. The CDR3 is made up of 13 amino acids. The DNA for the CDR3 is TGTGCCAGCGGGCGGGTGGGATCTTATGAGCAGTTCTTC. Protein: CASGRVGSYEQFF.

This chain connects TRBV11-2 to TRBJ2-2; D is unresolved. Between the trimmed V and J ends, which lost 5 bases and 4 bases, there was a span of 8 bases. The CDR3 runs 13 residues. Germline-derived CDR1 and CDR2 are SGHAT and FQNNGV. CDR3 sequence reads: CASSESLTGELFF. The DNA of the CDR3 is TGTGCCAGCAGCGAAAGCCTCACCGGGGAGCTGTTTTTT.

The V call is TRBV25-1, the J call TRBJ2-7; the match to TRBD2 covers 9 bases. The CDR3 totals 15 residues. The germline gives CDR1 MGHDK, CDR2 SYGVNS. The trim removed 1 base at V and 2 bases at J, leaving 3 bases unmatched. CDR3 protein: CASSEWASGTYEQYF. The CDR3 region has the DNA TGTGCCAGCAGTGAATGGGCTAGCGGGACCTACGAGCAGTACTTC.

The genes are TRBV10-3 and TRBJ2-2, with D perhaps TRBD2 (5 bases). V lost 10 bases to trimming and J lost 4 bases, with 16 bases between them. Germline V lookup: CDR1 ENHRY, CDR2 SYGVKD. This CDR3 spans 14 amino acids. The CDR3, as DNA: TGTGCCAGTAAGGGAGACCGTAGCACCGGGGAGCTGTTTTTT. The encoded protein is CASKGDRSTGELFF.

This clone was found once. The chain carries TRBV5-4 and TRBJ1-1; 10 bases are shared with TRBD1. Germline lookup yields CDR1 SGHNT and CDR2 YYREEE (reference sequence). Trimming cost V 4 bases and J 3 bases; bases outside gene matches: 3. This CDR3 comprises 14 residues. CDR3 protein: CASSRGTGDTEAFF. In DNA form, the CDR3 reads TGTGCCAGCAGCCGAGGGACAGGGGACACTGAAGCTTTCTTT.

This clone has just one count. V gene TRBV6-6 combines with J gene TRBJ1-2, with D uncertain. Trimming cost V 1 base and J 3 bases, with 12 bases left between them. Germline V CDR1 and CDR2: MNHNY, SVGAGI (reference sequence). The length of the CDR3 is 15 residues. In nucleotides, the CDR3 is TGTGCCAGCAGTTACTTGAGAGGGCCTCACTATGGCTACACCTTC. Its translation: CASSYLRGPHYGYTF.

Only a few counts were recorded for this clone. This rearrangement joins TRBV28 to TRBJ1-2, with D possibly TRBD1 on 5 matching bases. The CDR3 sequence is 12 residues long. Per germline, CDR1 MDHEN and CDR2 SYDVKM. Trimming stripped 2 bases from V and 5 bases from J, with 6 bases between. CDR3 loop: CASSLKGYGYTF. In DNA form, the CDR3 reads TGTGCCAGCAGTTTAAAGGGGTATGGCTACACCTTC.

The chain couples TRBV5-1 to TRBJ2-3, with TRBD1 matching over 9 bases. The CDR3 spans 15 residues. Germline V gene lookup returns CDR1 SGHRS and CDR2 YFSETQ. The V gene end was trimmed by 3 bases and the J gene end by 4 bases; junction bases not matched to a gene: 6. The CDR3 DNA reads as TGCGCCAGCAGCTCAGGGACAGGGCGAGCAGATACGCAGTATTTT. Its protein product is CASSSGTGRADTQYF.

V is TRBV18 and J is TRBJ2-3; D gene unclear. The CDR3 sequence is 14 residues long. V was cut by 2 bases and J by 1 base, with 7 bases left in between. Germline V CDR1 and CDR2: KGHSH, LQKENI. CDR3 sequence: CASSPGVGTDTQYF. The DNA for the CDR3 is TGTGCCAGCTCACCAGGAGTCGGCACAGATACGCAGTATTTT.

The chain carries TRBV7-2 and TRBJ2-5, with a tentative D call TRBD2 (5 bases). Deletions cut 6 bases from V and 1 base from J, with 24 bases between. The CDR3 has 18 residues. Germline V lookup: CDR1 SGHTA, CDR2 FQGNSA. CDR3 loop: CASSYNQRSGYFQETQYF. CDR3 DNA sequence: TGTGCCAGCAGTTACAATCAAAGGAGCGGCTATTTCCAAGAGACCCAGTACTTC.

This chain links TRBV11-2 with TRBJ1-4; 8 bases fit TRBD1. J was trimmed by 7 bases and V by 0 bases; bases with no gene match: 7. The CDR3 sequence is 16 residues long. Germline V gives CDR1 SGHAT, CDR2 FQNNGV. In nucleotides, the CDR3 is TGTGCCAGCAGCTTAGACAGGGGGCGGTCGGGTGAAAAACTGTTTTTT. It yields the protein CASSLDRGRSGEKLFF.

This chain connects TRBV5-4 to TRBJ2-1, with 10 bases fitting TRBD2. The ends lost 3 bases at V and 4 bases at J; junction bases unmatched: 7. The CDR3 is 16 residues long. Germline assignment: CDR1 SGHNT and CDR2 YYREEE (reference sequence). The CDR3 region is CASSSTEGLAYNEQFF. CDR3 bases: TGTGCCAGCAGCTCCACCGAGGGACTAGCGTACAATGAGCAGTTCTTC. The full variable domain, with the rest looked up from reference TRBV5-4 and TRBJ2-1, is ETGVTQSPTHLIKTRGQQVTLRCSSQSGHNTVSWYQQALGQGPQFIFQYYREEENGRGNFPPRFSGLQFPNYSSELNVNALELDDSALYLCASSSTEGLAYNEQFFGPGTRLTVL.

A single count supports this clone. The genes are TRBV28 and TRBJ2-3; D possibly corresponds to TRBD2 (5 bases). This CDR3 comprises 13 residues. CDR1 and CDR2 (germline): MDHEN, SYDVKM. The V gene lost 5 bases and the J gene lost 10 bases, with 16 bases spanning the gap. In DNA form, the CDR3 reads TGTGCCAGCAGTGAATACCCAGCGGACTCGCAGTATTTT. Protein product: CASSEYPADSQYF. The complete variable domain, with remaining parts taken from reference TRBV28 and TRBJ2-3, reads DVKVTQSSRYLVKRTGEKVFLECVQDMDHENMFWYRQDPGLGLRLIYFSYDVKMKEKGDIPEGYSVSREKKERFSLILESASTNQTSMYLCASSEYPADSQYFGPGTRLTVL.

The V gene is TRBV19, the J gene TRBJ2-1; 11 bases map to TRBD1. CDR3 length: 15 amino acids. V trimming: 5 bases; J trimming: 9 bases; junction bases outside the gene matches: 9. Looked up from germline, CDR1 is LNHDA and CDR2 is SQIVND (reference sequence). CDR3 nucleotide sequence: TGTGCCAGTAGTCACTCGGACAGGGGGCTGGGTGAGCAGTTCTTC. Protein sequence: CASSHSDRGLGEQFF.

The sample holds one count of this clone. This rearrangement joins TRBV29-1 to TRBJ2-7, with 8 bases that match TRBD1. CDR1 is SQVTM and CDR2 is ANQGSEA in the germline V gene. The CDR3 loop spans 14 amino acids. The V gene end was trimmed by 4 bases and the J gene end by 1 base; junction bases not matched to a gene: 6. This CDR3 reads CSVVATGASYEQYF. DNA for the CDR3: TGCAGCGTTGTGGCGACAGGGGCTTCCTACGAGCAGTACTTC.

The rearrangement uses TRBV7-2 and TRBJ2-7; 8 positions match TRBD2. The CDR3 is 14 amino acids. Germline values: CDR1 SGHTA, CDR2 FQGNSA. The ends lost 6 bases at V and 2 bases at J; junction bases unmatched: 6. CDR3 region: CASSRLANPYEQYF. In DNA form, the CDR3 reads TGTGCCAGCAGTCGACTAGCGAACCCCTACGAGCAGTACTTC.

The rearrangement uses TRBV19 and TRBJ1-6, with unresolved D. Germline loops: CDR1 LNHDA, CDR2 SQIVND (reference sequence). With 3 bases removed from V and 0 bases from J, the gap between germline ends came to 12 bases. This CDR3 has 17 residues. The CDR3 bases are TGTGCCAGTAGTATTCTGCCCGTGAGCTCCTATAATTCACCCCTCCACTTT. Translation: CASSILPVSSYNSPLHF.

The chain recombines TRBV6-2 or TRBV6-3 with TRBJ1-1; no reliable D call. Trimming cost V 3 bases and J 0 bases, with 11 bases left between them. Germline V gene lookup returns CDR1 MNHEY and CDR2 SVGEGT. The CDR3 contains 15 residues. CDR3 in amino acids: CASSYSTVMNTEAFF. CDR3 in DNA: TGTGCCAGCAGTTATTCGACTGTCATGAACACTGAAGCTTTCTTT.

This chain joins TRBV28 and TRBJ1-6, with 8 bases identical to TRBD1. J gave up 9 bases and V 6 bases, and 7 bases lay outside the gene matches. CDR1 is MDHEN and CDR2 is SYDVKM in the germline V gene. The CDR3 runs to 14 residues. The CDR3 loop reads CASSTTGDASPLHF. The CDR3 bases are TGTGCCAGCAGCACGACAGGGGATGCTTCACCCCTCCACTTT. Full variable domain (rest looked up from reference TRBV28 and TRBJ1-6): DVKVTQSSRYLVKRTGEKVFLECVQDMDHENMFWYRQDPGLGLRLIYFSYDVKMKEKGDIPEGYSVSREKKERFSLILESASTNQTSMYLCASSTTGDASPLHFGNGTRLTVT.

This clone was detected once. The rearrangement joins TRBV14 to TRBJ2-7; possible D gene TRBD1, 5 bases. This CDR3 comprises 13 residues. Trimming stripped 4 bases from V and 6 bases from J, with 13 bases between. CDR1 and CDR2 (germline): SGHDN, FVKESK. The CDR3 is CASSLYMGLEQYF. CDR3 in DNA: TGTGCCAGCAGCCTTTACATGGGGCTCGAGCAGTACTTC.

The chain joins TRBV7-9 to TRBJ2-3; 9 bases are a match to TRBD2. Germline V gene data show CDR1 as SEHNR and CDR2 as FQNEAQ (reference sequence). CDR3 length: 16 residues. J gave up 2 bases and V 1 base, and 4 bases lay outside the gene matches. The CDR3 loop is CASSLVAGVPTDTQYF. The CDR3, as DNA: TGTGCCAGCAGCTTAGTAGCGGGGGTCCCCACAGATACGCAGTATTTT.

The chain uses TRBV6-2 or TRBV6-3 and TRBJ1-1; the D gene is possibly TRBD1 (6 bases). The CDR3 extends over 17 amino acids. Trimming cost V 2 bases and J 0 bases, with 16 bases left between them. Germline CDR1 is MNHEY and CDR2 is SVGEGT. The CDR3: CASSYQTGIFVNTEAFF. CDR3 nucleotide sequence: TGTGCCAGCAGTTACCAAACAGGGATATTTGTGAACACTGAAGCTTTCTTT.

The chain joins TRBV2 to TRBJ2-1, with 9 positions matching TRBD1. The germline V gene encodes CDR1 SNHLY and CDR2 FYNNEI. CDR3 length equals 15 residues. V lost 6 bases and J lost 2; bases outside the gene matches: 5. CDR3 bases: TGTGCCAGCAGGCCCGACAGGGGGACCTACAATGAGCAGTTCTTC. It codes for CASRPDRGTYNEQFF.

This chain uses TRBV9 with TRBJ2-2; D unresolved. The V end lost 6 bases, the J end lost 1 base, and 7 bases lay between the germline ends. The CDR3 is made up of 13 amino acids. Per the germline V gene, CDR1 is SGDLS and CDR2 is YYNGEE. Here the CDR3 DNA reads TGTGCCAGCACCTCCTGGAACACCGGGGAGCTGTTTTTT. Amino acids: CASTSWNTGELFF.

The rearrangement joins TRBV15 to TRBJ1-1, with 8 bases aligning to TRBD1. Germline V gives CDR1 LNHNV, CDR2 YYDKDF (reference sequence). The V and J ends lost 5 bases and 1 base, in that order; junction bases with no gene match: 3. The CDR3 has 14 amino acids. CDR3 loop: CATSGQGQNTEAFF. CDR3 nucleotide sequence: TGTGCCACCAGCGGACAGGGACAGAACACTGAAGCTTTCTTT.

V is TRBV29-1 and J is TRBJ2-5, with 7 bases aligning to TRBD2. CDR1 is SQVTM, CDR2 ANQGSEA, per germline. The CDR3 extends over 15 amino acids. V dropped 7 bases and J dropped 2; count of bases not matched to a gene: 13. CDR3 DNA: TGCAGCGCCGACCCTAGAAGCGGGGCACAAGAGACCCAGTACTTC. Its translation: CSADPRSGAQETQYF.

The chain is built from TRBV7-8 and TRBJ2-5, with TRBD2 matching over 14 bases. V shed 5 bases, J shed 5 bases, and the junction held 7 bases outside the gene matches. The CDR3 extends over 16 amino acids. Germline CDR1 is SGHVS and CDR2 is FQNEAQ. The CDR3 DNA sequence: TGTGCCAGCAGCCCGACTAGCGGGAGGGCCTGGGAGACCCAGTACTTC. The encoded protein is CASSPTSGRAWETQYF.

As to this clone: Relative to the germline gene, one junction end is altered; a read error may explain this. The J gene is TRBJ1-2, the V gene TRBV28, with D maybe TRBD1 (6 bases). CDR3 length equals 12 residues. Germline lookup yields CDR1 MDHEN and CDR2 SYDVKM. CDR3 in amino acids: CASTLQGYGYTF. The CDR3 bases are TGTGCCAGCACTTTACAGGGCTATGGCTACACCTTC.